This T cell receptor beta chain was identified during a study of blood T cells in healthy people across ages. A J-beta primer mix and a sample-barcoded 5' primer were used in a second PCR of roughly 7 to 12 cycles. TCRdb reanalysed the 5' RACE reads using MiXCR and keeps one entry per CDR3 protein. The table includes about 1.6 million distinct CDR3 sequences, about 31% detected once. CDR1 and CDR2 from the germline V gene are SGHTA and FQGTGA. The V gene lost 0 bases and the J gene lost 5 bases, with 9 bases spanning the gap. The CDR3 loop spans 14 amino acids. The sequence was collected from a woman in her 30s in good health. V gene TRBV7-3 combines with J gene TRBJ2-3, with D possibly being TRBD1 or TRBD2 (5 bases each). The sequenced sample consisted of blood. CDR3: CASSLTGAGDTQYF. CDR3 DNA: TGTGCCAGCAGCTTAACCGGGGCGGGAGATACGCAGTATTTT.